The next 5 T cell receptor beta chains were all read from a single sample in a study of blood T cell repertoires in COVID-19. Profiling relied on immunoSEQ multiplex PCR, and the TCRdb table lists in-frame clones only, not all of them. The table lists under 300,000 clones, approximately 90% of them singletons, with less than 3% in the top ten. The sequenced sample consisted of PBMCs or T cells enriched from blood (not recorded which). The receptor source for this set is a woman between 45 and 60 years old who had recovered from COVID-19.

This rearrangement joins TRBV11-2 to TRBJ1-3, with D unclear. With 0 bases removed from V and 0 bases from J, the gap between germline ends came to 15 bases. In germline, CDR1 is SGHAT, CDR2 FQNNGV. This CDR3 contains 18 residues. CDR3 nucleotides: TGTGCCAGCAGCTTAGATCCCCGGGGTATCTACTCTGGAAACACCATATATTTT. This encodes CASSLDPRGIYSGNTIYF.

This chain connects TRBV27 to TRBJ2-5; 8 positions match TRBD1. CDR3 length: 12 residues. Germline CDR1 and CDR2: MNHEY and SMNVEV (reference sequence). J lost 4 bases, V lost 10 bases, and 5 bases had no gene match. For the CDR3, the DNA is TGTGCCACCTTCGACAGGGGAGAGACCCAGTACTTC. Its translation is CATFDRGETQYF.

The V gene is TRBV25-1, the J gene TRBJ2-3, with D perhaps matching TRBD2 (6 bases). CDR1 MGHDK and CDR2 SYGVNS come from the germline V gene. CDR3 length: 17 amino acids. The ends were cut back, 0 bases at V and 2 bases at J, with 15 bases in the middle. Here the CDR3 DNA reads TGTGCCAGCAGTGAATATTCCAGCGGGTATTCCACAGATACGCAGTATTTT. Translating it yields CASSEYSSGYSTDTQYF. Full variable domain (remainder filled in from reference TRBV25-1 and TRBJ2-3): EADIYQTPRYLVIGTGKKITLECSQTMGHDKMYWYQQDPGMELHLIHYSYGVNSTEKGDLSSESTVSRIRTEHFPLTLESARPSHTSQYLCASSEYSSGYSTDTQYFGPGTRLTVL.

The count of this clone is one. The chain links TRBV5-1 to TRBJ1-4, with D tentatively TRBD1 (6 bases). The CDR3 runs to 17 residues. Germline V gene lookup returns CDR1 SGHRS and CDR2 YFSETQ. V lost 1 base and J lost 2, with 15 bases in between. CDR3 in DNA: TGCGCCAGCAGCTTGTGGCAGGGGACTAGTACTAATGAAAAACTGTTTTTT. The encoded protein is CASSLWQGTSTNEKLFF.

The rearrangement joins TRBV5-1 to TRBJ2-2; no reliable D call. Trimming pared 5 bases from V and 2 bases from J, leaving 10 bases between. Germline V gene sequence: CDR1 SGHRS, CDR2 YFSETQ. The CDR3 contains 14 residues. As DNA, the CDR3 is TGCGCCAGCAGGGCTCATCGAAACACCGGGGAGCTGTTTTTT. This sequence encodes CASRAHRNTGELFF.